Given below is one TCR beta chain in context. The data were obtained in a study of blood T cell repertoires in COVID-19. Study-level information: The United States, Italy and Spain were the sources of the acute and convalescent COVID-19 samples. T cells, B-cell-depleted T cells, or PBMCs supplied cDNA or gDNA.

In the source study's methods: Nucleated cell number was recorded as an estimate derived from reference gene primer amplification. Method: immunoSEQ multiplex PCR; TCRdb's copy keeps in-frame clones and lacks some. That table supplies the V and J calls and clone size; D and trimming were determined from the DNA. This sample has 180,000 or so clones, with less than 85% found just once. The CDR3 spans 13 residues. V lost 11 bases, J lost 6 bases, and 18 bases lay in between. The V call is TRBV12-3 or TRBV12-4, the J call TRBJ2-3, with D tentatively TRBD2 (6 bases). The sequencing input was peripheral blood. The sequence derives from a man aged 45-60 years who had recovered from COVID-19. For the CDR3, the DNA is TGTGCCGCTCGGGGCGGGATCGGGGATACGCAGTATTTT. Protein: CAARGGIGDTQYF.